A selection of T cell receptor beta chains follows, all from one sample in a study of a mutant IDH1 vaccine in newly diagnosed glioma. Profiled with immunoSEQ multiplex PCR; TCRdb holds only in-frame clones, not every one. The table shows around 37,000 clones, with approximately 78% occurring only once. Sequences were derived from PBMCs, sampled from a glioma patient treated with radiotherapy, temozolomide or both. These receptors were collected from a man in his forties with glioma. Some clones in this sample may be carry-over from other donors' samples. CDR3s include the opening cysteine and the closing phenylalanine or tryptophan. The D gene is left open where the match is weak. Size is omitted from some rows. Given values are once, few, many or a class for expanded clones.

clone_size d_call cdr3_length j_call v_call cdr3_aa cdr3_nt
NA NA 12 TRBJ2-1 TRBV6-1 CASRLPGDEQFF TGTGCCAGCAGACTTCCCGGGGATGAGCAGTTCTTC
NA NA 14 TRBJ2-7 TRBV14 CASSQTGTTSEQYF TGTGCCAGCAGCCAGACCGGGACAACGAGCGAGCAGTACTTC
NA NA 15 TRBJ1-2 TRBV5-1 CASSPQADSRYGYTF TGCGCCAGCAGCCCGCAAGCTGACAGTCGCTATGGCTACACCTTC
NA NA 13 TRBJ1-5 TRBV5-6 CASSLGGGQPQHF TGTGCCAGCAGCTTGGGAGGAGGTCAGCCCCAGCATTTT
NA NA 13 TRBJ1-6 TRBV7-6 CASSLQYNSPLHF TGTGCCAGCAGCTTACAATATAATTCACCCCTCCACTTT
medium-sized TRBD1 15 TRBJ1-6 TRBV7-8 CASSPGQAENSPLHF TGTGCCAGCAGCCCGGGACAGGCGGAGAATTCACCCCTCCACTTT
once NA 17 TRBJ1-1 TRBV27 CASSPSPHRDRYTEAFF TGTGCCAGCAGTCCTTCCCCCCACAGGGATCGGTACACTGAAGCTTTCTTT
NA NA 14 TRBJ1-2 TRBV6-5 CASSYSAAEARYTF TGTGCCAGCAGTTACTCGGCCGCGGAGGCGCGCTACACCTTC
NA NA 16 TRBJ1-4 TRBV14 CASSQGGRGGNEKLFF TGTGCCAGCAGCCAAGGGGGCAGGGGAGGGAATGAAAAACTGTTTTTT
once TRBD1 15 TRBJ1-2 TRBV19 CASSILGQGASGYTF TGTGCCAGTAGTATTTTGGGGCAGGGGGCGAGTGGCTACACCTTC
NA NA 16 TRBJ1-4 TRBV5-6 CASSIFTGSTNEKLFF TGTGCCAGCAGCATCTTCACAGGGTCAACTAATGAAAAACTGTTTTTT
NA NA 12 TRBJ2-1 TRBV2 CASSFDWAEQFF TGTGCCAGCAGTTTTGATTGGGCTGAGCAGTTCTTC
once NA 15 TRBJ2-2 TRBV7-9 CASSLLSGNTGELFF TGTGCCAGCAGCTTATTATCAGGGAACACCGGGGAGCTGTTTTTT
NA NA 13 TRBJ2-2 TRBV2 CASSGELGGELFF TGTGCCAGCAGTGGCGAACTCGGCGGGGAGCTGTTTTTT
NA TRBD1 17 TRBJ1-3 TRBV4-1 CASSQGPQGAAGNTIYF TGCGCCAGCAGCCAAGGGCCACAGGGGGCGGCTGGAAACACCATATATTTT
NA NA 13 TRBJ1-4 TRBV6-1 CASSRGRSEKLFF TGTGCCAGCAGTAGGGGACGGTCGGAAAAACTGTTTTTT
NA NA 14 TRBJ1-2 TRBV18 CASSPPSQGYGYTF TGTGCCAGCTCACCACCATCACAGGGTTATGGCTACACCTTC
NA TRBD2 15 TRBJ2-7 TRBV7-2 CASSLSGGSSYEQYF TGTGCCAGCAGCCTAAGCGGGGGAAGCTCCTACGAGCAGTACTTC
NA TRBD1 15 TRBJ1-2 TRBV5-1 CASSLEGTGPYGYTF TGCGCCAGCAGCTTGGAGGGGACAGGGCCCTATGGCTACACCTTC
NA TRBD2 16 TRBJ2-2 TRBV2 CASTNEGGSNTGELFF TGTGCCAGCACCAACGAGGGAGGGAGCAACACCGGGGAGCTGTTTTTT
few TRBD1 14 TRBJ1-1 TRBV6-6 CASSLQGVNTEAFF TGTGCCAGCAGCCTTCAGGGGGTGAACACTGAAGCTTTCTTT
medium-sized NA 13 TRBJ1-2 TRBV18 CASSPPAGLGYTF TGTGCCAGCTCCCCCCCGGCGGGATTAGGCTACACCTTC
NA NA 14 TRBJ1-1 TRBV5-1 CASSLVPGGRQAFF TGCGCCAGCAGCTTGGTTCCGGGGGGACGACAAGCTTTCTTT
few NA 13 TRBJ1-1 TRBV19 CASSRTVSTEAFF TGTGCCAGTAGTCGGACGGTTTCTACTGAAGCTTTCTTT
NA NA 14 TRBJ1-1 TRBV14 CASSQERGKTEAFF TGTGCCAGCAGCCAAGAACGGGGGAAGACTGAAGCTTTCTTT
NA NA 14 TRBJ1-1 TRBV6-1 CASTWTGGRPEAFF TGTGCCAGCACTTGGACGGGGGGAAGGCCTGAAGCTTTCTTT
NA TRBD1 14 TRBJ1-2 TRBV5-4 CATTEGQRSWGYTF TGTGCCACGACCGAGGGACAGCGCTCCTGGGGCTACACCTTC
NA TRBD2 17 TRBJ2-2 TRBV5-1 CASSLLLAGGTTGELFF TGCGCCAGCAGCTTGCTACTAGCGGGGGGGACCACCGGGGAGCTGTTTTTT
NA NA 14 TRBJ2-7 TRBV2 CASSERGRAYEQYF TGTGCCAGCAGTGAAAGGGGAAGGGCCTACGAGCAGTACTTC
NA NA 14 TRBJ1-4 TRBV14 CAITEAATNEKLFF TGTGCCATTACAGAGGCTGCAACTAATGAAAAACTGTTTTTT
NA TRBD1 14 TRBJ2-1 TRBV5-4 CASSSDRGLGEQFF TGTGCCAGCAGCTCAGACAGGGGGCTAGGTGAGCAGTTCTTC
NA NA 16 TRBJ2-3 TRBV10-3 CAISEVGVYPTDTQYF TGTGCCATCAGTGAGGTTGGCGTTTACCCCACAGATACGCAGTATTTT
NA NA 14 TRBJ2-7 TRBV30 CAWSANRDGGEQYF TGTGCCTGGAGTGCGAACAGGGACGGTGGCGAGCAGTACTTC
NA NA 15 TRBJ2-1 TRBV9 CASSVEKWTYNEQFF TGTGCCAGCAGCGTAGAGAAGTGGACCTACAATGAGCAGTTCTTC
NA TRBD2 15 TRBJ2-5 TRBV7-2 CASSFGRGGRETQYF TGTGCCAGCAGCTTTGGACGGGGGGGCAGGGAGACCCAGTACTTC
NA NA 15 TRBJ2-7 TRBV14 CASSQAGFGRYEQYF TGTGCCAGCAGCCAAGCAGGGTTTGGTCGCTACGAGCAGTACTTC
once TRBD1 15 TRBJ1-1 TRBV30 CAWNLGTVMNTEAFF TGTGCCTGGAACCTGGGGACAGTTATGAACACTGAAGCTTTCTTT
once NA 15 TRBJ2-2 TRBV15 CATSRGSGFTGELFF TGTGCCACCAGCAGGGGGTCTGGATTCACCGGGGAGCTGTTTTTT
NA NA 15 TRBJ1-1 TRBV5-1 CASRLGVTENTEAFF TGCGCCAGCAGGCTAGGGGTGACGGAGAACACTGAAGCTTTCTTT
NA NA 14 TRBJ2-7 TRBV4-1 CASSQDGWAGSLYF TGCGCCAGCAGCCAAGACGGTTGGGCAGGGAGCCTTTACTTC
NA NA 15 TRBJ1-5 TRBV7-8 CASSPGGLGNQPQHF TGTGCCAGCAGTCCGGGGGGCTTGGGCAATCAGCCCCAGCATTTT
NA NA 15 TRBJ1-5 TRBV4-2 CASSQDTGSHQPQHF TGTGCCAGCAGCCAAGACACCGGGAGCCATCAGCCCCAGCATTTT
NA NA 14 TRBJ1-4 TRBV27 CASSLGLGNEKLFF TGTGCCAGCAGTTTGGGGCTAGGCAATGAAAAACTGTTTTTT
NA NA 12 TRBJ1-6 TRBV15 CATSRDNSPLHF TGTGCCACCAGCAGAGATAATTCACCCCTCCACTTT
NA NA 15 TRBJ2-7 TRBV6-5 CASSYDGRGFYEQYF TGTGCCAGCAGTTACGACGGCCGGGGGTTCTACGAGCAGTACTTC
NA NA 14 TRBJ1-4 TRBV5-1 CASSWDITNEKLFF TGCGCCAGCAGCTGGGACATAACTAATGAAAAACTGTTTTTT
NA NA 12 TRBJ2-3 TRBV7-2 CASSLVDDTQYF TGTGCCAGCAGCTTAGTTGATGATACGCAGTATTTT
NA NA 14 TRBJ2-5 TRBV2 CASYPAGRTETQYF TGTGCCAGCTACCCCGCAGGGAGGACAGAGACCCAGTACTTC
NA NA 13 TRBJ2-5 TRBV5-4 CASSLQGKETQYF TGTGCCAGCAGCTTGCAGGGAAAAGAGACCCAGTACTTC
NA NA 15 TRBJ1-6 TRBV19 CASSTVAGGNSPLHF TGTGCCAGTAGTACGGTCGCGGGGGGTAATTCACCCCTCCACTTT
NA NA 13 TRBJ2-7 TRBV7-8 CASSLRGGYEQYF TGTGCCAGCAGCTTACGTGGGGGCTACGAGCAGTACTTC
few TRBD1 15 TRBJ1-5 TRBV2 CASSEARTGLQPQHF TGTGCCAGCAGTGAAGCGCGGACAGGGTTGCAGCCCCAGCATTTT
NA NA 14 TRBJ1-3 TRBV11-2 CASSQQDTGNTIYF TGTGCCAGCAGCCAACAGGATACTGGAAACACCATATATTTT
NA TRBD2 17 TRBJ2-1 TRBV9 CASSATSGGRWGNEQFF TGTGCCAGCAGCGCTACTAGCGGGGGGCGGTGGGGAAATGAGCAGTTCTTC
NA TRBD2 13 TRBJ2-3 TRBV5-6 CASSKTSLDTQYF TGTGCCAGCAGCAAGACTAGCTTAGATACGCAGTATTTT
NA TRBD1 13 TRBJ1-1 TRBV6-1 CASSGQGVTEAFF TGTGCCAGCAGTGGACAGGGCGTCACTGAAGCTTTCTTT
NA TRBD2 14 TRBJ2-5 TRBV5-1 CASSPSRGVETQYF TGCGCCAGCAGCCCCTCTCGGGGGGTAGAGACCCAGTACTTC
NA NA 15 TRBJ2-2 TRBV7-8 CASAQGRGSTGELFF TGTGCCAGCGCGCAGGGAAGGGGTAGCACCGGGGAGCTGTTTTTT
NA TRBD1 16 TRBJ1-1 TRBV2 CASSGPQGVVSTEAFF TGTGCCAGCAGTGGCCCACAGGGGGTGGTGAGCACTGAAGCTTTCTTT
NA TRBD1 18 TRBJ1-5 TRBV5-6 CASSRTGSGIYSNQPQHF TGTGCCAGCAGCCGGACAGGTTCCGGGATCTATAGCAATCAGCCCCAGCATTTT